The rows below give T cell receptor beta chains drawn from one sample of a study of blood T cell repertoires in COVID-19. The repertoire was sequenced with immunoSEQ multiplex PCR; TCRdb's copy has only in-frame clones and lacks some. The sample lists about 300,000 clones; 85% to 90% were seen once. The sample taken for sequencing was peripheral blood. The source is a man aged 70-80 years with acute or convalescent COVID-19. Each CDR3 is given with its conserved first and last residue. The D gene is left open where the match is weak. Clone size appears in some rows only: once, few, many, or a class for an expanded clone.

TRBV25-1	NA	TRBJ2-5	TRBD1	TGTGCCATACAGGGGCCCCAAGAGACCCAGTACTTC	CAIQGPQETQYF
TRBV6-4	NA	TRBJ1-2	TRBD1	TGTGCCACGGACAGGGTTGGCTACACCTTC	CATDRVGYTF
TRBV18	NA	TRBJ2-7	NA	TGTGCCAGCTCACCCACTCCGGGCTACGAGCAGTACTTC	CASSPTPGYEQYF
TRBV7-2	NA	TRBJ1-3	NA	TGTGCCAGCAGCACCACTCGGACTAGTGGAAACACCATATATTTT	CASSTTRTSGNTIYF
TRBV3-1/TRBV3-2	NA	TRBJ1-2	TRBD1	TGTGCCAGCAGCCCGAGGGACAGCCGCTATGGCTACACCTTC	CASSPRDSRYGYTF
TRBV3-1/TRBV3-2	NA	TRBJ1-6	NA	TGTGCCAGCAGCCAAGATTTCCAGTCACCCCTCCACTTT	CASSQDFQSPLHF
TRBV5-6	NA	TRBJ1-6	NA	TGTGCCAGCAGCTTGAGGAGCTCACCCCTCCACTTT	CASSLRSSPLHF
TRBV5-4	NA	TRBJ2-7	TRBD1	TGTGCCAGCAGCTTTACCGGGACAGTTGCCTCCTACGAGCAGTACTTC	CASSFTGTVASYEQYF
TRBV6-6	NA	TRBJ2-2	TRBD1	TGTGCCAGCAACCCGGTGGGACAGACGAACACCGGGGAGCTGTTTTTT	CASNPVGQTNTGELFF
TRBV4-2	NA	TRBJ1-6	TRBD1	TGTGCCAGCAGCCAAGCAATCCCCCGCGACAGGGCACCCCTCCACTTT	CASSQAIPRDRAPLHF
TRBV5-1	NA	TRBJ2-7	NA	TGCGCCAGCAGCTACGGGACTGGAGGATCCTACGAGCAGTACTTC	CASSYGTGGSYEQYF
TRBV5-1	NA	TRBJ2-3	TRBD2	TGCGCCAGCAAGGCGGGGGGCCCCACAGATACGCAGTATTTT	CASKAGGPTDTQYF
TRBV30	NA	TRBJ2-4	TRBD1	TGTGCCTGGAGTGAAAGGGGGCCCAAAAACATTCAGTACTTC	CAWSERGPKNIQYF
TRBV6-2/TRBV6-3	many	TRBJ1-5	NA	TGTGCCAGCAGTACACAGAGCAATCAGCCCCAGCATTTT	CASSTQSNQPQHF
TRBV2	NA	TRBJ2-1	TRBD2	TGTGCCAGCAGGGGGGGGACTAGCGGGATCTCCTACAATGAGCAGTTCTTC	CASRGGTSGISYNEQFF
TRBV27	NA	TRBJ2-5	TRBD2	TGTGCCAGCAGAACGACTAGCGGGACTTCTGAGACCCAGTACTTC	CASRTTSGTSETQYF
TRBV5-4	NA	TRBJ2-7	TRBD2	TGTGCCTGGGGACTAGCGGGAGTTGAGCAGTACTTC	CAWGLAGVEQYF
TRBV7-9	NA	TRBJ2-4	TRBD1	TGTGCCAGCTCTAGGACAGGGGGAGAGGGCAAAAACATTCAGTACTTC	CASSRTGGEGKNIQYF
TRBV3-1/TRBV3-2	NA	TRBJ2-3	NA	TGTGCCAGCAGCCTCCATTCGGACAGCTTTAGCACAGATACGCAGTATTTT	CASSLHSDSFSTDTQYF
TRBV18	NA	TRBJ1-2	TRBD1	TGTGCCAGCTCACCCGCGGGACAGAGCTATGGCTACACCTTC	CASSPAGQSYGYTF
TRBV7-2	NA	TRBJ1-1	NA	TGTGCCAGCAGCCTCGGGGGGGTGAACACTGAAGCTTTCTTT	CASSLGGVNTEAFF
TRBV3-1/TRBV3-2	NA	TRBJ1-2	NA	TGTGCCAGCAGCCATTTGAACAGGGACGGCTACACCTTC	CASSHLNRDGYTF
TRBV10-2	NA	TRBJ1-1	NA	TGCGCCAGCAGTGAACGGAGTGGCACTGAAGCTTTCTTT	CASSERSGTEAFF
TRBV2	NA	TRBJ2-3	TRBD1	TGTGCCAGCAGTGCAGCGACAGGGGGTTATACGCAGTATTTT	CASSAATGGYTQYF
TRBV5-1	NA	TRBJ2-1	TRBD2	TGCGCCAGCAGCTTGGGTGGCGGGAGGATATACAATGAGCAGTTCTTC	CASSLGGGRIYNEQFF
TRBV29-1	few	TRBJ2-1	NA	TGCAGCGCAGAGCAGGGGACCGATGAGCAGTTCTTC	CSAEQGTDEQFF
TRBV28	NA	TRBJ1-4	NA	TGTGCCAGCATGCCTGGCGGGGAGGTTGCTAATGAAAAACTGTTTTTT	CASMPGGEVANEKLFF
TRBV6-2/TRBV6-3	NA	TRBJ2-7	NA	TGTGCCAGCAGTCTCCTTCAAGCGGCAGACTCCTACGAGCAGTACTTC	CASSLLQAADSYEQYF
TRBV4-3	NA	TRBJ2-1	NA	TGCGCCAGCAGCCACGGGGGATACTCCTACAATGAGCAGTTCTTC	CASSHGGYSYNEQFF
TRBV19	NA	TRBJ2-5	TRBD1	TGTGCCAGTGATATGACAGGGCGCGAGACCCAGTACTTC	CASDMTGRETQYF
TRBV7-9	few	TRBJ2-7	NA	TGTGCCAGCAGCTTAGACACCTCCTACGAGCAGTACTTC	CASSLDTSYEQYF
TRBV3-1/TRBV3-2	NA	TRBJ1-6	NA	TGTGCCAGCAGACGGACAGAGACTAATTCACCCCTCCACTTT	CASRRTETNSPLHF
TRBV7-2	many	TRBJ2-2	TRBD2	TGTGCCAGCAGCTTAGATGGGACTACCACCGGGGAGCTGTTTTTT	CASSLDGTTTGELFF
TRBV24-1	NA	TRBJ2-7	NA	TGTGCCACCAGTGATTTTGGCAACGAGCAGTACTTC	CATSDFGNEQYF
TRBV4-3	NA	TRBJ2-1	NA	TGCGCCAGCAGCCAAGATAGGGGTGAGCAGTTCTTC	CASSQDRGEQFF
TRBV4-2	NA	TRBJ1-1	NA	TGTGCCAGCAGCCGAGCGTGGGAGGAGAGCACTGAAGCTTTCTTT	CASSRAWEESTEAFF
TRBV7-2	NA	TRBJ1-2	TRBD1	TGTGCCAGCAGCTTATGGGACAGAAACTATGGCTACACCTTC	CASSLWDRNYGYTF
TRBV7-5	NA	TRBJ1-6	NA	NA	CVRSLEGFGAGNSYNSPLHF
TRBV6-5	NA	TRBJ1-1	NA	TGTGCCAGCAGTTACTCGCAGGGGGAAGCTTTCTTT	CASSYSQGEAFF
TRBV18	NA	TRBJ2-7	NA	TGTGCCAGCTCACCAAGCCGGGACTACGAGCAGTACTTC	CASSPSRDYEQYF
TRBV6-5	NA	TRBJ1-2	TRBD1	TGTGCCAGCAGGACGACAGGGGGCGGCTATGGCTACACCTTC	CASRTTGGGYGYTF
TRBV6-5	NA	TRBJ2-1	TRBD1	TGTGCCAGCAGTTCCCTTGACAGGGCCAATGAGCAGTTCTTC	CASSSLDRANEQFF
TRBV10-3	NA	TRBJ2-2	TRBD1	TGTGCCATCAGCCCTGGACAGGGGTCTTCCGGGGAGCTGTTTTTT	CAISPGQGSSGELFF
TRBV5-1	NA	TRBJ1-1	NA	TGCGCCAGCAGCCCCTCGCGTGACACTGAAGCTTTCTTT	CASSPSRDTEAFF
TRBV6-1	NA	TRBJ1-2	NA	TGTGCCAGCAGTGAAGCGCGGGGTTTGGGTAACTATGGCTACACCTTC	CASSEARGLGNYGYTF
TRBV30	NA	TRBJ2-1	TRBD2	TGTGCCTGCAGATTTAGCGGGATCGGTGCCTACAATGAGCAGTTCTTC	CACRFSGIGAYNEQFF
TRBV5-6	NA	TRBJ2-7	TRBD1	TGTGCCAGCAGCAGGACAGGGGTGTACGAGCAGTACTTC	CASSRTGVYEQYF
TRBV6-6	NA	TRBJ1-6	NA	TGTGCCAGCAGTTATATGGGGGGAACCTATAATTCACCCCTCCACTTT	CASSYMGGTYNSPLHF
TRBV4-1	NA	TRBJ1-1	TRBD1	TGCGCCAGCAGCCGGGGACAGGGGGCAGGAGTGTGGAACACTGAAGCTTTCTTT	CASSRGQGAGVWNTEAFF
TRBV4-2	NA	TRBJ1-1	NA	TGTGCCAGCAGCCAAGATAGCGCCACTGAAGCTTTCTTT	CASSQDSATEAFF
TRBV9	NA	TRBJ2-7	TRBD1	TGTGCCAGCAGCGTAGGCCCCGGGACAGGGAGAGACGAGCAGTACTTC	CASSVGPGTGRDEQYF
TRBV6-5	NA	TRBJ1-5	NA	TGTGCCAGCATGGGGAGAGGGGGTCAGCCCCAGCATTTT	CASMGRGGQPQHF
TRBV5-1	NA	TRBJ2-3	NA	TGCGCCAGCAGCTTGGCGGGAGCAGGGACAGATACGCAGTATTTT	CASSLAGAGTDTQYF
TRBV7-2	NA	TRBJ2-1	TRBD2	TGTGCCAGCAGCTTAGGCTCGCTAGCGGGAGATGAGCAGTTCTTC	CASSLGSLAGDEQFF
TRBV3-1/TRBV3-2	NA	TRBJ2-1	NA	TGTGCCAGCAGTTCCCAAGGACTTGGAGCGGGCCCCCGGGCGTCCTACAATGAGCAGTTCTTC	CASSSQGLGAGPRASYNEQFF